The source of this TCR beta chain is a study of blood T cell repertoires in COVID-19. How the authors handled the data: Estimates of nucleated cell counts were drawn from the amplification of reference gene primers. The data were produced by immunoSEQ multiplex PCR, yet TCRdb's version contains in-frame clones alone and is incomplete. V, J and clone size derive from that table, while D and trimming were established from the DNA sequence. The repertoire has roughly 200,000 clones, about 95% of them found once; the top ten carry approximately 0.69%. Germline V CDR1 and CDR2: MNHEY, SVGAGI. The CDR3 covers 14 residues. V was shortened by 6 bases and J by 2 bases, with 11 bases between the two germline ends.

Sequencing used peripheral blood. V usage is TRBV6-5 and J usage is TRBJ1-5; D unresolved. This clonotype originated in a young man with COVID-19, enrolled during active disease. CDR3 amino acids: CASSEDGGNQPQHF. CDR3 in DNA: TGTGCCAGCAGCGAGGACGGGGGCAATCAGCCCCAGCATTTT.